This entry describes one T cell receptor beta chain. The TCR beta repertoire was assessed by survey-level immunoSEQ sequencing. Sequenced by immunoSEQ multiplex PCR; TCRdb stores in-frame clones only, minus some. This table has 55,000 to 70,000 clones, 93% appearing once. V was trimmed by 5 bases and J by 0 bases, leaving 11 bases between them. Germline loops: CDR1 MNHEY, CDR2 SVGEGT. CDR3 length: 15 residues. The receptor's source is a man aged 40-55 years with rheumatoid arthritis. Material: PBMCs. The chain uses TRBV6-2 or TRBV6-3 and TRBJ1-5; D is possibly TRBD1 (6 bases). CDR3 amino acids: CASSPTGLSNQPQHF. CDR3 nucleotide sequence: TGTGCCAGCAGTCCGACAGGTCTTAGCAATCAGCCCCAGCATTTT.